The TCR beta chain described here comes from a study of T cells in localized non-small cell lung cancer. General study results and limits: Elevated blood T cell density was associated with longer overall survival. There was higher T cell clonality in uninvolved adjacent lung than in tumor, and it was highest there. Across samples, adjacent lung featured a median roughly 50 of the top 100 tumor clones.

The method was immunoSEQ multiplex PCR; TCRdb's version includes in-frame clones alone and lacks a portion of them. The sample yields 75,000 to 80,000 clones, 88% seen once. V lost 3 bases, J lost 4 bases, and 7 bases lay in between. This CDR3 comprises 12 residues. Germline V CDR1 and CDR2: WNHNN, SYGVQD (reference sequence). A remark on this clone: What it recognizes is unknown.

The clonotype comes from a woman aged 35 to 70 with stage I squamous cell lung carcinoma. This rearrangement joins TRBV10-1 to TRBJ2-7; no clear D. Sequencing used peripheral blood, obtained before any cancer treatment. This CDR3 is CASSEILYEQYF. Here the CDR3 DNA reads TGCGCCAGCAGTGAAATACTATACGAGCAGTACTTC.